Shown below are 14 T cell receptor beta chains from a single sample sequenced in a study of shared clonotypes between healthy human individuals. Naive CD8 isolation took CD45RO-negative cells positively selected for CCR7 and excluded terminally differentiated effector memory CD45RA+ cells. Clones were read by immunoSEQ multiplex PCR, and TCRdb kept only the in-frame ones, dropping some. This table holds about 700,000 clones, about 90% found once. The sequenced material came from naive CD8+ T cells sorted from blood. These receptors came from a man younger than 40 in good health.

For the CDR3, the DNA is TGCGCCAGCAGCCAATCAATAACCGGGACATCTTCTGGAAACACCATATATTTT. Its translation: CASSQSITGTSSGNTIYF. V usage is TRBV4-1 and J usage is TRBJ1-3, with D perhaps TRBD1 (6 bases). Trimming pared 2 bases from V and 1 base from J, leaving 18 bases between. The germline CDR1 and CDR2 sequences are MGHRA and YSYEKL. The length of the CDR3 is 18 residues.

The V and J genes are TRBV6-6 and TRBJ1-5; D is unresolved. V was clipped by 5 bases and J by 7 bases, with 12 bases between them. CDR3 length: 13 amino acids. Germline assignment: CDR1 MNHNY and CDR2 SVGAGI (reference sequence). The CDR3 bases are TGTGCCAGCAGTCCCTCCGGAGGGCAGCCCCAGCATTTT. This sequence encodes CASSPSGGQPQHF.

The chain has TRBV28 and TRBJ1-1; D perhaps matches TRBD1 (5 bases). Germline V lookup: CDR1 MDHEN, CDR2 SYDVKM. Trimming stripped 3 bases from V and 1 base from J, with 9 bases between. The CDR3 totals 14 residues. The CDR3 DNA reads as TGTGCCAGCAGTTTTTGGGGCGAGAACACTGAAGCTTTCTTT. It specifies CASSFWGENTEAFF.

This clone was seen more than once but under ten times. Here the CDR3 DNA reads TGTGCCAGCAGTTTGTGGCAGGGGTACACCGGGGAGCTGTTTTTT. It yields the protein CASSLWQGYTGELFF. The V and J genes are TRBV27 and TRBJ2-2; weak D call: TRBD1 (6 bases). CDR1 and CDR2 (germline): MNHEY, SMNVEV (reference sequence). Trimming pared 3 bases from V and 3 bases from J, leaving 11 bases between. This CDR3 spans 15 amino acids.

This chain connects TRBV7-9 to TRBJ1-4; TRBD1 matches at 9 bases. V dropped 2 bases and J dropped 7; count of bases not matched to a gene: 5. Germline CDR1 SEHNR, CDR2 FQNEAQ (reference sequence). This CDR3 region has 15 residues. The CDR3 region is CASSLPQGAREKLFF. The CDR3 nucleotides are TGTGCCAGCAGCTTACCACAGGGGGCGCGTGAAAAACTGTTTTTT.

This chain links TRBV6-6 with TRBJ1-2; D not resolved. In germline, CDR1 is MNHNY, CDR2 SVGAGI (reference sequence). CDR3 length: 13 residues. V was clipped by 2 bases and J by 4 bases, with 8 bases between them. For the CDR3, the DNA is TGTGCCAGCAGTTACACACTAGGCTATGGCTACACCTTC. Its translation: CASSYTLGYGYTF.

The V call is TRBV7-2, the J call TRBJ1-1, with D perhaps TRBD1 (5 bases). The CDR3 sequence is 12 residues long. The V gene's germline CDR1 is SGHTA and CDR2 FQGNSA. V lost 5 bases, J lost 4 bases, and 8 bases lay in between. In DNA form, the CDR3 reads TGTGCCAGCAGCGAAAGGGGCACTGAAGCTTTCTTT. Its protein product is CASSERGTEAFF.

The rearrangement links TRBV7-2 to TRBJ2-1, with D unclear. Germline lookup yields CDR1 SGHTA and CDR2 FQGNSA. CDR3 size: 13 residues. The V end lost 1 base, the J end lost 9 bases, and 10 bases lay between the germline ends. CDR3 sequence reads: CASSLVHRIEQFF. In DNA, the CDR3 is TGTGCCAGCAGCTTAGTACACCGAATTGAGCAGTTCTTC.

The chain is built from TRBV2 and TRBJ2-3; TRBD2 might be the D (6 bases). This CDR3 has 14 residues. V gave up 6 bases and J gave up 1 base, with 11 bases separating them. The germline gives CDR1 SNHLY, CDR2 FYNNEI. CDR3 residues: CASSLRGGTDTQYF. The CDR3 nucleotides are TGTGCCAGCAGCCTGCGGGGCGGCACAGATACGCAGTATTTT.

The CDR3 sequence: CASSSSFRESGDEQFF. CDR3 sequence (DNA): TGTGCCAGCAGCTCCTCTTTCCGGGAGTCCGGGGATGAGCAGTTCTTC. V gene TRBV7-9 combines with J gene TRBJ2-1; the D gene is possibly TRBD2 (6 bases). V lost 4 bases, J lost 8 bases, and 21 bases lay in between. This CDR3 has 16 amino acids. The germline gives CDR1 SEHNR, CDR2 FQNEAQ (reference sequence).

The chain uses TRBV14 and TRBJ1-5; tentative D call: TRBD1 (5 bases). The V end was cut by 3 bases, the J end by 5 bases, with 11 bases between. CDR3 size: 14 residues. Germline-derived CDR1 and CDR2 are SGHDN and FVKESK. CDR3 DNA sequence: TGTGCCAGCAGCCATCGGGGGTTAGATCAGCCCCAGCATTTT. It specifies CASSHRGLDQPQHF.

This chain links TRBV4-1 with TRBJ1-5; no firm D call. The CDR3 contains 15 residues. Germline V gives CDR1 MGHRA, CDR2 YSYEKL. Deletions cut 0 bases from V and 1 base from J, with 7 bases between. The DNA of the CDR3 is TGCGCCAGCAGCCAAGAGTCAGCGAGCAATCAGCCCCAGCATTTT. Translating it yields CASSQESASNQPQHF.

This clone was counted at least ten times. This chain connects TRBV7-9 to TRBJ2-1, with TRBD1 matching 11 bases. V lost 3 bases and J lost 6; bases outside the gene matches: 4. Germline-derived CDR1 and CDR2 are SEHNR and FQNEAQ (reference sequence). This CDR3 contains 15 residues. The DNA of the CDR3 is TGTGCCAGCAGCTTCACCGGGACAGGGGGCAATGAGCAGTTCTTC. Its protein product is CASSFTGTGGNEQFF.

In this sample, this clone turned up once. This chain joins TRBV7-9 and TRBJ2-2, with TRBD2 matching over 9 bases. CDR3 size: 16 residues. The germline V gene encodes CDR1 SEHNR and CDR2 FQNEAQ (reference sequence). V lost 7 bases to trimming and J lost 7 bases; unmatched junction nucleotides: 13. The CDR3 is CASTNTGTSRNGELFF. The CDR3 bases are TGTGCCAGCACCAATACCGGGACTAGCCGAAACGGGGAGCTGTTTTTT.